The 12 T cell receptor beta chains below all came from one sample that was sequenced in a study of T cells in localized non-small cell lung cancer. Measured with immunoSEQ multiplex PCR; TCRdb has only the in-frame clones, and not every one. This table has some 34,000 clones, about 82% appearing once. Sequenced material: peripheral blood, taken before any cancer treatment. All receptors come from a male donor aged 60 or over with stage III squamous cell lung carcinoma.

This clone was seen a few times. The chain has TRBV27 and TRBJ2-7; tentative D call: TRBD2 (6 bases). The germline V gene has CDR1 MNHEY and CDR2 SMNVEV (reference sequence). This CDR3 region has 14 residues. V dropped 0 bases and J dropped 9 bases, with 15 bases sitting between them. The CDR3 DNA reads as TGTGCCAGCAGTTTATCGACAGACTACGGGGGGCAGTACTTC. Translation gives CASSLSTDYGGQYF.

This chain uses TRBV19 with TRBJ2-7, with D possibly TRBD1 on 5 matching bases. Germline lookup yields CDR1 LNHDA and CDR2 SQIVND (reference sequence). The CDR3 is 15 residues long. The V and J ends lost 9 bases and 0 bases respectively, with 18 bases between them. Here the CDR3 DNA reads TGTGCCAGGACTCCCACAGGACCGAGCTCCTACGAGCAGTACTTC. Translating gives CARTPTGPSSYEQYF.

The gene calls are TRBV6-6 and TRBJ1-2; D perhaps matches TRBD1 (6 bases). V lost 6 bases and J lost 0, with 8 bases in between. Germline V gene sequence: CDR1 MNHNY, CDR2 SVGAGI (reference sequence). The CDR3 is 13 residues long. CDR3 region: CASSGQTNYGYTF. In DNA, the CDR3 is TGTGCCAGCAGCGGACAGACTAACTATGGCTACACCTTC.

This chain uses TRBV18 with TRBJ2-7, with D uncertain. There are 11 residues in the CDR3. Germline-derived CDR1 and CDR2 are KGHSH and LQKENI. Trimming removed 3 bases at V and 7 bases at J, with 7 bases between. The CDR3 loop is CASSPDDEQYF. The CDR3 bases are TGTGCCAGCTCACCGGATGATGAGCAGTACTTC.

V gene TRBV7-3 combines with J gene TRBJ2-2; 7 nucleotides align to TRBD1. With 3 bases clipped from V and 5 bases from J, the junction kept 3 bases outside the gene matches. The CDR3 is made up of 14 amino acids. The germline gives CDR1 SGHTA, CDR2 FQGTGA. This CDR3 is CASSFQGETGELFF. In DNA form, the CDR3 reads TGTGCCAGCAGCTTCCAGGGGGAGACCGGGGAGCTGTTTTTT. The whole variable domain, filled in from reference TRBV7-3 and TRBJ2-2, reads GAGVSQTPSNKVTEKGKYVELRCDPISGHTALYWYRQSLGQGPEFLIYFQGTGAADDSGLPNDRFFAVRPEGSVSTLKIQRTERGDSAVYLCASSFQGETGELFFGEGSRLTVL.

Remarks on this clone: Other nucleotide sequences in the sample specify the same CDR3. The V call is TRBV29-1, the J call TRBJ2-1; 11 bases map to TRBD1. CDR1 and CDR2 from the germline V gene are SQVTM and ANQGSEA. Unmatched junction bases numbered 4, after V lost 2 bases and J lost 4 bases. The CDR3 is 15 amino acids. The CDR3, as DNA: TGCAGCGTTGAACGCGGGACAGGGGGGTACAATGAGCAGTTCTTC. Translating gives CSVERGTGGYNEQFF.

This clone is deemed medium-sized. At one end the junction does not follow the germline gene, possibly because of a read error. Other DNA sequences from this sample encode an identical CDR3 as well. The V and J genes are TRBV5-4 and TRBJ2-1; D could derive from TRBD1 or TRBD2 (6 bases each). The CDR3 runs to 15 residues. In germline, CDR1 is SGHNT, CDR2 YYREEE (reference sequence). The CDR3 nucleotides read TGCGCCAGCAGCCGGGGGCAGAACTCCTACAATGAGCAGTTCTTC. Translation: CASSRGQNSYNEQFF.

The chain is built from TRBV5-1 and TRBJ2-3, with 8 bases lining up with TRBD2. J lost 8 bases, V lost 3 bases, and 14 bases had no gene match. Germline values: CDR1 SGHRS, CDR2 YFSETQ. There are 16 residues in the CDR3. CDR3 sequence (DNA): TGCGCCAGCAGCTCGTTGCCGGGACTAGAACAAGGTACGCAGTATTTT. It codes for CASSSLPGLEQGTQYF.

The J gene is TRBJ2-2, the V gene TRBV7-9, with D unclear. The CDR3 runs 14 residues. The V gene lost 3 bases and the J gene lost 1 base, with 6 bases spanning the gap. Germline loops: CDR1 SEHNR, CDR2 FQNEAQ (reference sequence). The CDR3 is CASSFDLNTGELFF. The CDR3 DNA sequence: TGTGCCAGCAGCTTCGACTTGAACACCGGGGAGCTGTTTTTT.

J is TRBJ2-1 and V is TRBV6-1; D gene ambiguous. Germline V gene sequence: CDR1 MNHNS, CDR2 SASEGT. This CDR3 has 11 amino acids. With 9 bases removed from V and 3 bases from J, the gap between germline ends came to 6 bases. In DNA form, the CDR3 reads TGTGCCAGTAGAAACTACAATGAGCAGTTCTTC. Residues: CASRNYNEQFF.

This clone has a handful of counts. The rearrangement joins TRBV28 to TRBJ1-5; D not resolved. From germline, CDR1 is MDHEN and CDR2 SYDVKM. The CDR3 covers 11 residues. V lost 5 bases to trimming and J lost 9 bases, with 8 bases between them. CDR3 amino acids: CASSRERPQHF. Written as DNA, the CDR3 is TGTGCCAGCAGTAGGGAGAGGCCCCAGCATTTT. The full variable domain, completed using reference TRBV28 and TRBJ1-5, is DVKVTQSSRYLVKRTGEKVFLECVQDMDHENMFWYRQDPGLGLRLIYFSYDVKMKEKGDIPEGYSVSREKKERFSLILESASTNQTSMYLCASSRERPQHFGDGTRLSIL.

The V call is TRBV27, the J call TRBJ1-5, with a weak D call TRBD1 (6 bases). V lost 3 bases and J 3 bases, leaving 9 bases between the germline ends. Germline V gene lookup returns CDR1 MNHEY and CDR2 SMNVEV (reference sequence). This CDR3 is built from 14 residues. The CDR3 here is CASSLRGNNQPQHF. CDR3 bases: TGTGCCAGCAGTTTGAGGGGGAACAATCAGCCCCAGCATTTT.